This T cell receptor (beta chain) was sequenced in a study of T cells in Graves' hyperthyroidism and ophthalmopathy. Germline-derived CDR1 and CDR2 are KGHSH and LQKENI. Trimming removed 2 bases from V and 5 bases from J, with 12 bases in between. CDR3 length equals 14 residues. Exclusion of patients followed from uncontrolled infection, other autoimmune disease, pregnancy or lactation. Amplification yielded TCR beta CDR3 regions, with RNA transcripts as the source. Researchers ran a first-round RT-PCR on the TCR CDR3 using the HTBI primer set. TCRdb itself ran the multiplex PCR reads through MiXCR, one entry per CDR3 protein. This sample carries roughly 170,000 distinct CDR3 sequences, around 15% of them seen once, and the ten largest clones take 25% to 30%.

Material: blood. The chain couples TRBV18 to TRBJ2-5, with no clear D. This TCR came from a woman aged 50 to 60 with Graves' hyperthyroidism. This CDR3 reads CASSPTTLGETQYF. The CDR3 DNA reads TGTGCCAGCTCACCAACGACCTTGGGGGAGACCCAGTACTTC.